This T cell receptor beta chain was identified during a study of neurological immune-mediated disorders. General study results and limits: HTLV-1-associated myelopathy had the most TCR clonal expansion, and multiple sclerosis had the least, less than healthy controls.

Each TCR transcript was tagged with a 10-nucleotide random UMI during 5'RACE. TCRdb called the 5' RACE reads again in MiXCR, with one record for every CDR3 protein. The data show tens of thousands of distinct CDR3 sequences, with 2% to 3% seen just once and approximately 2.2% held by the top ten. This clonotype has ten or more counts. Its target is unknown. Trimming took 1 base from V and 5 from J, leaving 17 bases between them. There are 16 residues in the CDR3. The germline V gene encodes CDR1 SGHTA and CDR2 FQGNSA. This sequence joins TRBV7-2 and TRBJ2-5; a weak D match, TRBD2 (5 bases). Source material: PBMCs. The TCR originated in a woman aged 45-59 years with multiple sclerosis. CDR3 nucleotide sequence: TGTGCCAGCAGCTTAGGGCGGGCCGGAAAGTTGGAGACCCAGTACTTC. This gives the protein CASSLGRAGKLETQYF. The full variable domain, rest sourced from reference TRBV7-2 and TRBJ2-5, is GAGVSQSPSNKVTEKGKDVELRCDPISGHTALYWYRQSLGQGLEFLIYFQGNSAPDKSGLPSDRFSAERTGGSVSTLTIQRTQQEDSAVYLCASSLGRAGKLETQYFGPGTRLLVL.